Listed below are T cell receptor beta chains from one sample, sequenced in a study of Tregs in tolerant kidney transplant recipients. Libraries were prepared by immunoSEQ multiplex PCR; TCRdb keeps only in-frame clonotypes and omits some of them. The table includes around 230,000 clones, about 80% detected once. Sequencing was performed on CD4+ T cells from blood. The receptors come from a human donor in good health. CDR3s include the opening cysteine and the closing phenylalanine or tryptophan. The D gene is left open where the match is weak. Clone size is shown for a subset of rows, as once, few, many or a class of expanded clone.

TRBV2,-,-,TRBJ1-2,TGTGCCAGCACCGTCACAAGGATGGAATATGGCTACACCTTC,CASTVTRMEYGYTF
TRBV27,TRBD1,-,TRBJ2-7,TGTGCCAGCAGTTCCGGGACAGGCACGGCCGAGCAGTACTTC,CASSSGTGTAEQYF
TRBV5-1,TRBD1,once,TRBJ1-1,TGCGCCAGCAGCTCCTCAGGGGGCTGGGACACTGAAGCTTTCTTT,CASSSSGGWDTEAFF
TRBV2,-,few,TRBJ1-5,TGTGCCAGCAGCCTAGATCAGCCCCAGCATTTT,CASSLDQPQHF
TRBV2,TRBD1,-,TRBJ2-3,TGTGCCAGCAGACGACAGGGAACAGATACGCAGTATTTT,CASRRQGTDTQYF
TRBV2,TRBD1,-,TRBJ1-2,TGTGCCAGCAGCACCAGGGGACAGGTTAACTATGGCTACACCTTC,CASSTRGQVNYGYTF
TRBV30,-,-,TRBJ1-3,TGTGCCTGGAGTGTACAGGCAGGGCACACCATATATTTT,CAWSVQAGHTIYF
TRBV19,TRBD2,-,TRBJ2-7,TGTGCCAGTAGTACCGGGACTAGCGGGAGGGCCTACGAGCAGTACTTC,CASSTGTSGRAYEQYF
TRBV27,-,-,TRBJ1-5,TGTGCCAGCAGTCCCGGTATTCTCCCGAATCAGCCCCAGCATTTT,CASSPGILPNQPQHF
TRBV29-1,-,-,TRBJ1-1,TGCAGCGTCCTCCCGGGGGCTGAAGCTTTCTTT,CSVLPGAEAFF
TRBV5-1,-,-,TRBJ2-5,TGCGCCAGCAGCTTTGAGGCAGGGGAAGAGACCCAGTACTTC,CASSFEAGEETQYF
TRBV19,TRBD1,-,TRBJ2-7,TGTGCCAGTAGATCCCTAGGGACAGGAGCTTACGAGCAGTACTTC,CASRSLGTGAYEQYF
TRBV30,-,once,TRBJ1-5,TGTGCCTGGAGTGTACGATTTGGTCGCAATAGCAATCAGCCCCAGCATTTT,CAWSVRFGRNSNQPQHF
TRBV18,-,-,TRBJ2-7,TGTGCCAGCTCACGGGAGGAGTACGAGCAGTACTTC,CASSREEYEQYF
TRBV2,TRBD2,-,TRBJ2-7,TGTGCCAGCAGTTCTCTCCTAGCGGGGAGCCTCTCCTACGAGCAGTACTTC,CASSSLLAGSLSYEQYF
TRBV5-1,-,-,TRBJ2-3,TGCGCCAGCAGCTTGTCCCCCGGGTCAGATACGCAGTATTTT,CASSLSPGSDTQYF
TRBV9,TRBD2,-,TRBJ2-1,TGTGCCAGCAGCCCACGGACTAGGACATCCTACAATGAGCAGTTCTTC,CASSPRTRTSYNEQFF
TRBV5-8,TRBD1,once,TRBJ2-5,TGTGCCAGCAGCTTGGACAGGGGGCGAGAGACCCAGTACTTC,CASSLDRGRETQYF
TRBV30,-,-,TRBJ1-1,TGTGCCTGGAGTTCCGGGGGCACTGAAGCTTTCTTT,CAWSSGGTEAFF
TRBV6-5,-,-,TRBJ2-3,TGTGCCAGCAGTTACTTCCCCACAGATACGCAGTATTTT,CASSYFPTDTQYF
TRBV6-1,-,-,TRBJ2-1,TGTGCCAGCAGGCGATCGGAGGTCTACAATGAGCAGTTCTTC,CASRRSEVYNEQFF
TRBV6-5,-,-,TRBJ1-2,TGTGCCAGCAGTTACAGCGGGGGGAACCTCTATGGCTACACCTTC,CASSYSGGNLYGYTF
TRBV29-1,TRBD1,-,TRBJ1-1,TGCAGCGCCTCAAGGGGGACAGGGCTGAACACTGAAGCTTTCTTT,CSASRGTGLNTEAFF
TRBV7-3,TRBD2,-,TRBJ2-7,TGTGCCAGCAGCTTTAGCGGGGGGGCCGGGGCCGAGCAGTACTTC,CASSFSGGAGAEQYF
TRBV10-3,-,-,TRBJ2-1,TGTGCCATCAGTGATGCGCGCCTCCACTCCAATGAGCAGTTCTTC,CAISDARLHSNEQFF
TRBV18,TRBD2,-,TRBJ2-1,TGTGCCAGCTCACCATCGGTAACTAGCGGAATCTCCTACAATGAGCAGTTCTTC,CASSPSVTSGISYNEQFF
TRBV6-1,TRBD2,-,TRBJ2-7,TGTGCCAGCAGTGACGGTAGCGGGAGGGTCTACGAGCAGTACTTC,CASSDGSGRVYEQYF
TRBV30,TRBD2,-,TRBJ2-5,TGTGCCTGGAGCGGACTAGCGGGAGAGACCCAGTACTTC,CAWSGLAGETQYF
TRBV29-1,-,-,TRBJ1-5,TGCAGCGTTACAACTACAGCCTACAATCAGCCCCAGCATTTT,CSVTTTAYNQPQHF
TRBV5-1,TRBD2,-,TRBJ2-5,TGCGCCAGCAGCGAGGGACTAGCGGGGTCAGAGACCCAGTACTTC,CASSEGLAGSETQYF
TRBV27,TRBD1,-,TRBJ1-2,TGTGCCAGCAGGGAAACCGAAACGGACAGGGTAGCTAGCTACACCTTC,CASRETETDRVASYTF